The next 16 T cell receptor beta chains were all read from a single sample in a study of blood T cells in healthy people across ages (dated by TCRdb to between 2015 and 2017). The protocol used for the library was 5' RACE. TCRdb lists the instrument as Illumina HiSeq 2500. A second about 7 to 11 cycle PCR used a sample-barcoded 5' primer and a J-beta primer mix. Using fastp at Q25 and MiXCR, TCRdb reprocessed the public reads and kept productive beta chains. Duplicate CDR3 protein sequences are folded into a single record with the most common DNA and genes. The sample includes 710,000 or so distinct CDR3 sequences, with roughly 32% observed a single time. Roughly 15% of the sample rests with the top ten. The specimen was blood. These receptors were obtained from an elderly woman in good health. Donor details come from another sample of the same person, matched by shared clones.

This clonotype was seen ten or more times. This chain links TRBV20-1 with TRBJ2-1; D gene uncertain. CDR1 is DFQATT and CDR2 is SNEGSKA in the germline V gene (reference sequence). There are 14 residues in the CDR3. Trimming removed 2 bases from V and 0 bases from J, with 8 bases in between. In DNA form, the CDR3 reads TGCAGTGCTAGATCCCTCTTCTCCTACAATGAGCAGTTCTTC. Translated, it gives CSARSLFSYNEQFF.

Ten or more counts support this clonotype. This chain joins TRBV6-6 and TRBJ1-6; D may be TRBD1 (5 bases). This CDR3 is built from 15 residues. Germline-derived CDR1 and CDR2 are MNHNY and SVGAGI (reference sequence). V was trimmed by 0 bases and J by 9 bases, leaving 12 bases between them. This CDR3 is CASSYSGEGASPLHF. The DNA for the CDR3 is TGTGCCAGCAGTTACTCGGGTGAAGGGGCTTCACCCCTCCACTTT.

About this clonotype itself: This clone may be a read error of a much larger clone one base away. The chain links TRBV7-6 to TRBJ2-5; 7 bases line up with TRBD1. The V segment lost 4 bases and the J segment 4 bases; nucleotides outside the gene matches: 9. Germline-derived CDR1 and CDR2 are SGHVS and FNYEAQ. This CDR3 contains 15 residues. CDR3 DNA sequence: TGTGCCAGCAGCTATAGACAGGGTGGAAGAGAGACCCAGTACTTC. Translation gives CASSYRQGGRETQYF. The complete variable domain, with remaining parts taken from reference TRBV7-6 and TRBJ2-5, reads GAGVSQSPRYKVTKRGQDVALRCDPISGHVSLYWYRQALGQGPEFLTYFNYEAQQDKSGLPNDRFSAERPEGSISTLTIQRTEQRDSAMYRCASSYRQGGRETQYFGPGTRLLVL.

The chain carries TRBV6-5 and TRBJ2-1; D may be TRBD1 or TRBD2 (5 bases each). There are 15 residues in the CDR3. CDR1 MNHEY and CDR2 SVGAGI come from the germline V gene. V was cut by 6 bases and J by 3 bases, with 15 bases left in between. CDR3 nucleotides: TGTGCCAGCAGCCTCCGGGACGGAGGCTACAATGAGCAGTTCTTC. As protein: CASSLRDGGYNEQFF.

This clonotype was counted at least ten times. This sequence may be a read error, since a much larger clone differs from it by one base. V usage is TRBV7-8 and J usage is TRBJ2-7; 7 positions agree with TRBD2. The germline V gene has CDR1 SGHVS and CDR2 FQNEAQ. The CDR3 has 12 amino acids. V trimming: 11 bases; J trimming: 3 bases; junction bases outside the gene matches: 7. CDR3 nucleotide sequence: TGTGCCCGGGGGGTTAGAGTCTACGAGCAGTACTTC. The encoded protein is CARGVRVYEQYF. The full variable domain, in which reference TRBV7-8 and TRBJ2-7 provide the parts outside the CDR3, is GAGVSQSPRYKVAKRGQDVALRCDPISGHVSLFWYQQALGQGPEFLTYFQNEAQLDKSGLPSDRFFAERPEGSVSTLKIQRTQQEDSAVYLCARGVRVYEQYFGPGTRLTVT.

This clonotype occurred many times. The CDR3 loop reads CSVTEGSGTEAFF. The CDR3 DNA reads TGCAGCGTGACGGAGGGCAGCGGGACTGAAGCTTTCTTT. The chain is built from TRBV29-1 and TRBJ1-1, with D hard to call. Per the germline V gene, CDR1 is SQVTM and CDR2 is ANQGSEA. This CDR3 comprises 13 residues. Trimming removed 6 bases at V and 5 bases at J, with 16 bases between.

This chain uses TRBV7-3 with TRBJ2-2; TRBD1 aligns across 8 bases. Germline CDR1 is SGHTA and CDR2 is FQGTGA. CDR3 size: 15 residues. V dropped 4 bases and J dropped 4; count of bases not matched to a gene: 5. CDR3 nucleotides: TGTGCCAGCAGCTCCAGGGGGCTCGGCACCGGGGAGCTGTTTTTT. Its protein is CASSSRGLGTGELFF.

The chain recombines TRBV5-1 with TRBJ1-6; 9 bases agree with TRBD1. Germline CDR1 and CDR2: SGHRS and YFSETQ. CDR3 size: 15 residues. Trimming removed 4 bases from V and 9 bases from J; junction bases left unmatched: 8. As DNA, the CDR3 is TGCGCCAGCAGCACGGGACAGGGCCTTGGTTCACCCCTCCACTTT. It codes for CASSTGQGLGSPLHF.

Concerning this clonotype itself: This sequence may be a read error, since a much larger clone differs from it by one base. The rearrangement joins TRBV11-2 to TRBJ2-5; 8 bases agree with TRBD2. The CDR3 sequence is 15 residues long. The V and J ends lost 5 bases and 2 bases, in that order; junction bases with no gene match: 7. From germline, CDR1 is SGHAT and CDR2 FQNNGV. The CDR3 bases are TGTGCCAGCAGCCCTAGCGGGTGGAAACAAGAGACCCAGTACTTC. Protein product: CASSPSGWKQETQYF.

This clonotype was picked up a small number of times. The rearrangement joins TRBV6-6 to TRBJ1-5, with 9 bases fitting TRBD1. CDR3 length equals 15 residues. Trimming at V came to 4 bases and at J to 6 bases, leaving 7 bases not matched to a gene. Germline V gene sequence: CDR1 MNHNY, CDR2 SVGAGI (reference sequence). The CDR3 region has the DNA TGTGCCAGCAGTTGGGGGACAGGGCGGTCTCAGCCCCAGCATTTT. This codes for CASSWGTGRSQPQHF.

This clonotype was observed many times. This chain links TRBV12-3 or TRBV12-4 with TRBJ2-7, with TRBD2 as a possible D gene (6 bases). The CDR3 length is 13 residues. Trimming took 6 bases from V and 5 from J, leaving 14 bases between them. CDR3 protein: CASSPRRGNEQYF. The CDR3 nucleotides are TGTGCCAGCAGCCCCCGGCGGGGAAACGAGCAGTACTTC.

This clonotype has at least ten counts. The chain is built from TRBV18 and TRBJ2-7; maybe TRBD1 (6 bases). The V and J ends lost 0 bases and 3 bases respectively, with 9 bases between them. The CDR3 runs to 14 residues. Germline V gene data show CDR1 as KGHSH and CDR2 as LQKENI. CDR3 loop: CASSPPDSLYEQYF. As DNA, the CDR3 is TGTGCCAGCTCACCACCGGACAGTCTCTACGAGCAGTACTTC.

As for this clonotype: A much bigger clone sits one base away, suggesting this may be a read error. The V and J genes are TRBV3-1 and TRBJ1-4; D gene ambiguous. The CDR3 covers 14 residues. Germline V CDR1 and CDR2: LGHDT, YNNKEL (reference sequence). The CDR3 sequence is CAGSPPERSEKLFF. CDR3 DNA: TGTGCCGGCAGCCCCCCGGAACGGAGTGAAAAACTGTTTTTT.

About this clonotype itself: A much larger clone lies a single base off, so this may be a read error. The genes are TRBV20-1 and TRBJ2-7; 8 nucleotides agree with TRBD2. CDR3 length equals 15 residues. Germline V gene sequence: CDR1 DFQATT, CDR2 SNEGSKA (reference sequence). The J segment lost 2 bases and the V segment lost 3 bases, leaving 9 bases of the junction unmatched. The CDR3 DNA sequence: TGCAGTGCTAGGGGAATGACTAGCGAAGCCTACGAGCAGTACTTC. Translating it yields CSARGMTSEAYEQYF.

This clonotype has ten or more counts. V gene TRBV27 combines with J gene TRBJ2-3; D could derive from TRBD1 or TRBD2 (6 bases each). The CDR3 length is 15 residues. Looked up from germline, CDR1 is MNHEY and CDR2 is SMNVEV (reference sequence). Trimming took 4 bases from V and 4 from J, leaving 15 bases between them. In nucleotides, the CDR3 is TGTGCCAGCAGTTCACAGGGCCGGAGGGCAGATACGCAGTATTTT. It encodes CASSSQGRRADTQYF.

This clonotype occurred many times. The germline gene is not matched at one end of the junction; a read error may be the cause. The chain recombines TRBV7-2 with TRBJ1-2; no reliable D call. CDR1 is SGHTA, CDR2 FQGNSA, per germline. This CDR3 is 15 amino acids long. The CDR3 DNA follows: TGTGCCAGCAGCTTAGTGGGAACTACTAACTATCGCTACACCTTC. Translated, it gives CASSLVGTTNYRYTF.